This section outlines one T cell receptor beta chain sequence together with its context. Its antigen is still unknown. The sample is drawn from a study of cytomegalovirus exposure and HLA in healthy donors. Broader study findings: The classifier, whose performance was assessed in both the original and validation cohorts, reportedly diagnosed cytomegalovirus status with high specificity and sensitivity.

Primers: 60 Vbeta forward and 13 Jbeta reverse. Here immunoSEQ multiplex PCR was the method, and the copy in TCRdb shows in-frame clones only, minus some. The table lists approximately 220,000 clones, over 65% of them singletons. V dropped 2 bases and J dropped 4; count of bases not matched to a gene: 4. From germline, CDR1 is SGHTA and CDR2 FQGNSA. There are 15 residues in the CDR3. This chain joins TRBV7-2 and TRBJ2-5; 10 nucleotides line up with TRBD2. Specimen: PBMCs. This clonotype was obtained from a man younger than 30 in good health and CMV-seronegative. CDR3 region: CASSLLAGVAETQYF. The CDR3 region has the DNA TGTGCCAGCAGCTTACTAGCGGGAGTGGCAGAGACCCAGTACTTC.